The sequence of this T cell receptor (beta chain) was determined in a study of T-cell reconstitution after alpha-beta-depleted transplantation in children. The study's findings and limits: Where alpha-beta T cells came from about two months after transplant was reportedly several hundred expanded graft clones. In some patients, recipient T cells and intrathymic progenitors surviving conditioning explained high day-60 diversity.

Many counts were recorded for this clonotype. The antigen is unknown. CDR3 length: 13 residues. The V end was cut by 0 bases, the J end by 6 bases, with 11 bases between. Germline CDR1 and CDR2: DFQATT and SNEGSKA (reference sequence). During its preparation, the TCRbeta library received unique molecular identifiers. TCRdb independently ran MiXCR on the PCR reads; one entry per CDR3 protein. This table has 700,000 or so distinct CDR3 sequences, 10% to 15% appearing once. The sequenced sample was PBMCs, obtained before TCRalphabeta/CD19-depleted stem cell transplant. This chain uses TRBV20-1 with TRBJ2-5, with D perhaps matching TRBD2 (5 bases). The source of this sequence is a girl between 2 and 10 years old with congenital amegakaryocytic thrombocytopenia, due to receive a stem cell transplant. CDR3 residues: CSARDPGVQTQYF. The CDR3 coding sequence is TGCAGTGCTAGAGACCCCGGGGTACAGACCCAGTACTTC.